This is a list of T cell receptor beta chains from one sample in a study of T-cell reconstitution after alpha-beta-depleted transplantation in children. MiXCR, applied by TCRdb to the PCR reads, yields one record per CDR3 protein. The table shows a few hundred thousand distinct CDR3 sequences, with 25% to 30% occurring only once. The material sequenced was PBMCs, taken before TCRalphabeta/CD19-depleted stem cell transplant. The receptors derive from a boy in the first two years of life with Wiskott-Aldrich syndrome, due to receive a stem cell transplant. CDR3s include the opening cysteine and the closing phenylalanine or tryptophan. The D gene is left open where the match is weak. A row's size may be missing; if present it is once, few, many or a size class.

CASSREQNTGELFF	TGTGCCAGCAGCCGGGAACAGAACACCGGGGAGCTGTTTTTT	NA	TRBJ2-2	TRBV4-2	NA
CASSQAYRSKSDTFYGYTF	TGTGCCAGCAGCCAAGCCTACCGCTCGAAGTCAGATACCTTTTATGGCTACACCTTC	NA	TRBJ1-2	TRBV14	NA
CASSPWDSWGYEQYF	TGCGCCAGCAGCCCCTGGGACAGTTGGGGCTACGAGCAGTACTTC	NA	TRBJ2-7	TRBV5-1	TRBD1
CSARAGTDTEAFF	TGCAGTGCTAGAGCCGGGACAGACACTGAAGCTTTCTTT	NA	TRBJ1-1	TRBV20-1	TRBD1
CASSRRTGLAGVTDTQYF	TGTGCCAGCAGCCGCCGAACGGGACTAGCGGGAGTCACAGATACGCAGTATTTT	once	TRBJ2-3	TRBV3-1	TRBD2
CPSSLAPRAAYEQYF	TGTCCCAGCAGCTTGGCCCCCAGGGCCGCCTACGAGCAGTACTTC	few	TRBJ2-7	TRBV5-4	NA
CSATSGLVSGELFF	TGCAGTGCTACCTCGGGACTAGTGTCTGGGGAGCTGTTTTTT	few	TRBJ2-2	TRBV20-1	TRBD2
CASSLRFGRPGAQHF	TGTGCCAGCAGTTTAAGATTTGGACGACCGGGAGCGCAGCATTTT	few	TRBJ1-5	TRBV12-3/TRBV12-4	NA
CASSYSQPGPRTAWVDTQYF	TGTGCCAGCAGTTACTCCCAACCGGGACCTCGGACCGCTTGGGTGGATACGCAGTATTTT	NA	TRBJ2-3	TRBV6-2/TRBV6-3	NA
CASSSFRTSSYNEQFF	TGCGCCAGCAGCTCATTTCGGACAAGCTCCTACAATGAGCAGTTCTTC	NA	TRBJ2-1	TRBV5-1	NA
CASSFNRRYEQYF	TGTGCCAGCAGTTTCAACAGGCGCTACGAGCAGTACTTC	NA	TRBJ2-7	TRBV12-3/TRBV12-4	NA
CSAPDRRGAKNIQYF	TGCAGTGCCCCAGACAGGCGGGGAGCCAAAAACATTCAGTACTTC	NA	TRBJ2-4	TRBV20-1	NA
CASSSPDRGQETQYF	TGCGCCAGCAGCTCCCCGGACAGGGGCCAAGAGACCCAGTACTTC	NA	TRBJ2-5	TRBV5-1	TRBD1
CASSFATSGRRDTQYF	TGCGCCAGCAGCTTTGCTACTAGCGGGAGAAGAGATACGCAGTATTTT	NA	TRBJ2-3	TRBV5-1	TRBD2
CAISESRSTGGSGANVLTF	TGTGCCATCAGTGAGTCGAGGTCTACAGGGGGCTCTGGGGCCAACGTCCTGACTTTC	once	TRBJ2-6	TRBV10-3	TRBD1
CASSSTEKETQYF	TGTGCCAGCAGTTCTACAGAGAAAGAGACCCAGTACTTC	NA	TRBJ2-5	TRBV6-5	NA
CAISESGGVSQPQHF	TGTGCCATCAGTGAGTCTGGAGGAGTTAGCCAGCCCCAGCATTTT	NA	TRBJ1-5	TRBV10-3	NA
CASSSGQGLDTEAFF	TGCGCCAGCAGCTCGGGACAGGGGCTAGACACTGAAGCTTTCTTT	NA	TRBJ1-1	TRBV5-1	TRBD1
CASSSRPGDNEQFF	TGCGCCAGCAGCTCCAGGCCAGGGGACAATGAGCAGTTCTTC	NA	TRBJ2-1	TRBV5-1	NA
CSARLPSGGWGGELFF	TGCAGTGCCAGACTTCCGAGCGGGGGATGGGGCGGGGAGCTGTTTTTT	NA	TRBJ2-2	TRBV20-1	TRBD2
CASSLSGTSGRSEETQYF	TGTGCCAGCAGTTTATCCGGGACTAGCGGGAGGTCGGAAGAGACCCAGTACTTC	few	TRBJ2-5	TRBV27	TRBD2
CASRRTGEKYF	TGTGCCAGCAGACGGACAGGGGAGAAGTACTTC	NA	TRBJ2-5	TRBV5-5	TRBD1
CASSMGESSYNEQFF	TGTGCCAGTAGTATGGGAGAAAGCTCCTACAATGAGCAGTTCTTC	few	TRBJ2-1	TRBV19	NA
CASSPEGFRDTQYF	TGTGCCAGCTCACCAGAAGGGTTTCGAGATACGCAGTATTTT	few	TRBJ2-3	TRBV18	NA
CAISGKTRETQYF	TGTGCCATCAGTGGCAAAACTAGAGAGACCCAGTACTTC	few	TRBJ2-5	TRBV10-3	NA
CASSPIHTGKGLYGYTF	TGTGCCAGCAGTCCCATCCATACAGGGAAGGGACTCTATGGCTACACCTTC	NA	TRBJ1-2	TRBV27	NA
CASKVMAGEYNEQFF	TGTGCCAGCAAAGTGATGGCGGGAGAGTACAATGAGCAGTTCTTC	NA	TRBJ2-1	TRBV12-3/TRBV12-4	TRBD2
CASSLSAGSQPQHF	TGTGCCAGCAGTTTATCGGCAGGGTCCCAGCCCCAGCATTTT	few	TRBJ1-5	TRBV12-3/TRBV12-4	NA